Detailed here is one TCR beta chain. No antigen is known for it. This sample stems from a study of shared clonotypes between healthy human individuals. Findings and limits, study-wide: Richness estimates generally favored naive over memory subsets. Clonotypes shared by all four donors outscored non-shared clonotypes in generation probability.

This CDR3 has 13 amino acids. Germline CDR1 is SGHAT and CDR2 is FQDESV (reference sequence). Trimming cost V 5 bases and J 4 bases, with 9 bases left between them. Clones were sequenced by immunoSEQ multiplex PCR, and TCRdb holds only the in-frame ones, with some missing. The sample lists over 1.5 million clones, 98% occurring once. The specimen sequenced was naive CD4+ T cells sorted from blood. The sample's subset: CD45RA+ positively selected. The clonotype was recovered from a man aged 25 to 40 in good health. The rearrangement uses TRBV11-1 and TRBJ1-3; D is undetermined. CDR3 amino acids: CASSQSFGNTIYF. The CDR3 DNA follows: TGTGCCAGCAGCCAAAGTTTCGGAAACACCATATATTTT.